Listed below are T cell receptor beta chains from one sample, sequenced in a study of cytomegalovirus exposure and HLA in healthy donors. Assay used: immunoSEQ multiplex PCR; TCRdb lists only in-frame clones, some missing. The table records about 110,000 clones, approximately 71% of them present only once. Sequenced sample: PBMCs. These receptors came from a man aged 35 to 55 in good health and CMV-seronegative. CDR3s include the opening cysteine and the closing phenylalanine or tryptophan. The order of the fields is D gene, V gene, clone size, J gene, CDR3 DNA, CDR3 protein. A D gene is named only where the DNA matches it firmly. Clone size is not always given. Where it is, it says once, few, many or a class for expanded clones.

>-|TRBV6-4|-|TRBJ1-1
TGTGCCGGCAGCGCAGAGGAGAGCACTGAAGCTTTCTTT
CAGSAEESTEAFF
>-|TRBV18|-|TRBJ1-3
TGTGCCAGCTCACCGGACAGAAACACCATATATTTT
CASSPDRNTIYF
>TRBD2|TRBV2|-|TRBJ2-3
TGTGCCAGCAGTGAAGGACAAGGCGGGGGGCGCACAGATACGCAGTATTTT
CASSEGQGGGRTDTQYF
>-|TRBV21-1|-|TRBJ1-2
TGTGCCAGCAGGACAGCCAGAATTAAGTCTAACTATGGCTACACCTTC
CASRTARIKSNYGYTF
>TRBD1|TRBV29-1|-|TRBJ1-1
TGCAGCGTTGGGGCCAGGGGGACGAACACTGAAGCTTTCTTT
CSVGARGTNTEAFF
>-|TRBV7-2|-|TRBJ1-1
TGTGCCAGCAGCTCTTTAGGCGGGGGCACTGAAGCTTTCTTT
CASSSLGGGTEAFF
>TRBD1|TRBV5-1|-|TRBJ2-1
TGCGCCAGCATCGCAGGACAGGCCCGGAATGAGCAGTTCTTC
CASIAGQARNEQFF
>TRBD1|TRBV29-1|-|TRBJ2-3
TGCAGCGTTGAAGTTCGACAGGGGGCTCGGGGTACAGATACGCAGTATTTT
CSVEVRQGARGTDTQYF
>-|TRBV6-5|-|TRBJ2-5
TGTGCCAATCAGAGGGGGACCCAAGAGACCCAGTACTTC
CANQRGTQETQYF
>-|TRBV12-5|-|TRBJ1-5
TGTGCTAGTATGGACAGTCCTTATCAGCCCCAGCATTTT
CASMDSPYQPQHF
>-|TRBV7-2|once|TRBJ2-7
TGTGCCAGCAGTCTTCCCGGACAGAAGTTTTACGAGCAGTACTTC
CASSLPGQKFYEQYF
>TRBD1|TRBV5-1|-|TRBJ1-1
TGCGCCAGCAGCCCAGGGGGATCTGAAGCTTTCTTT
CASSPGGSEAFF
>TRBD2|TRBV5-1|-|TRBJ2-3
TGCGCCAGCAGCTTGCGGAGCGTAGCGGGAGGGGCTAGCACAGATACGCAGTATTTT
CASSLRSVAGGASTDTQYF
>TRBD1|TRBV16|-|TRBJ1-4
TGTGCCAGCAGCGGACAGGCAACTAATGAAAAACTGTTTTTT
CASSGQATNEKLFF
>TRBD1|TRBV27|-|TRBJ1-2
TGTGCCAGCAGCAAACCGATAGGGACAGCTGTGTGCTACACCTTC
CASSKPIGTAVCYTF
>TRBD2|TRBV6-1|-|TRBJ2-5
TGTGCCAGCAGTGAACCTAGCGGGGGGCAAGAGACCCAGTACTTC
CASSEPSGGQETQYF
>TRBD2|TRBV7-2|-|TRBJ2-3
TGTGCCAGCAGCTTCAGAGCGGGGGTAACAGATACGCAGTATTTT
CASSFRAGVTDTQYF
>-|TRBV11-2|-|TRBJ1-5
TGTGCCAGCAGCTCGGACAGATACAATCAGCCCCAGCATTTT
CASSSDRYNQPQHF
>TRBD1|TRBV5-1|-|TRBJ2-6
TGCGCCAGCGGTAGGACAGGGGGCAGCTCTGGGGCCAACGTCCTGACTTTC
CASGRTGGSSGANVLTF
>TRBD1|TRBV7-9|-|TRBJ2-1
TGTGCCAGCAGCACGGGACAGGGGCGTTACAATGAGCAGTTCTTC
CASSTGQGRYNEQFF
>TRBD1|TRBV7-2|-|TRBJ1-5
TGTGCCAGCAGCCCCCAGCCACCGCGATTGACAGGGAGCAATCAGCCCCAGCATTTT
CASSPQPPRLTGSNQPQHF
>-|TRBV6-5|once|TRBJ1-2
TGTGCCAGCAGTTCCGGACAAGCGGGGGGCTACACCTTC
CASSSGQAGGYTF
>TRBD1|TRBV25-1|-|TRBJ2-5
TGTGCCAGCAGTGATATAGGGACAGGGAAAGAGACCCAGTACTTC
CASSDIGTGKETQYF
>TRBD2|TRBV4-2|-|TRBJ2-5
TGTGCCAGCAGCCAACAAGCGGGGGGGCTAGGGGAGACCCAGTACTTC
CASSQQAGGLGETQYF
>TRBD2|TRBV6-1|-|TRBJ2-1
TGTGCCAGCCAACGAGCGGGGGTGCACAATGAGCAGTTCTTC
CASQRAGVHNEQFF
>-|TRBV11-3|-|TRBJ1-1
TGTGCCAGCAGCCCCCTACAGGGAGTGAACACTGAAGCTTTCTTT
CASSPLQGVNTEAFF
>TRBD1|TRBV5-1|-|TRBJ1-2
TGCGCCAGCAGGTCGGGACAGGACTATGGCTACACCTTC
CASRSGQDYGYTF
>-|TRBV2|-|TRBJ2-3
TGTGCCAGCAGGATCAAAACAGGTTCGAACGCGGATACGCAGTATTTT
CASRIKTGSNADTQYF
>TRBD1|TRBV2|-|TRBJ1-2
TGTGCCAGCAGTGAAGAGTCCGGGACAGGTTTTGGCTACACCTTC
CASSEESGTGFGYTF
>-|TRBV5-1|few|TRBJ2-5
TGTGCCAGCAGCTTGATAGGGGGTCCCGGGGAGACCCAGTACTTC
CASSLIGGPGETQYF
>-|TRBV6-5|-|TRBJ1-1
TGTGCCAGCAGGCCTACTGGAGGTGAAGCTTTCTTT
CASRPTGGEAFF
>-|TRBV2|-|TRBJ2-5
TGTGCCAGCAGACAGGACGGCGGTGGGACCCAGTACTTC
CASRQDGGGTQYF
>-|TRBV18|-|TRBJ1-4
TGTGCCAGCTCACCACAGGGGCCGATTGCAACTAATGAAAAACTGTTTTTT
CASSPQGPIATNEKLFF
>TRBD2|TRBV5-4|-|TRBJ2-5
TGTGCCAGCAGCCCGAAACTAGCGGGGACCCAAGAGACCCAGTACTTC
CASSPKLAGTQETQYF
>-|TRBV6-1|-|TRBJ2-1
TGTGCCAGCAGTCCCCTCGGAGGGGGCGAGCAGTTCTTC
CASSPLGGGEQFF
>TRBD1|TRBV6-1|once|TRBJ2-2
TGTGCCAGCAGTCAACAGGGGGGCACCGGGGAGCTGTTTTTT
CASSQQGGTGELFF
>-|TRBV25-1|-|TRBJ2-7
TGTGCCAGCGTAGCAGGGGACGGCTACGAGCAGTACTTC
CASVAGDGYEQYF
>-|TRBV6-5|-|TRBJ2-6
TGTGCCGGGCCCCCTGGGGCCAACGTCCTGACTTTC
CAGPPGANVLTF
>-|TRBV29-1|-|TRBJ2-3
TGCAGCGTTGATCGGTCTATCACAGATACGCAGTATTTT
CSVDRSITDTQYF
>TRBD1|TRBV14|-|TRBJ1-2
TGTGCCAGCAGCCCGGGACAGAGCTATGGCTACACCTTC
CASSPGQSYGYTF
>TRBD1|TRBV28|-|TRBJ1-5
TGTGCCAGCAGCCTCGGACAGGGAGGATGTCCCCAGCATTTT
CASSLGQGGCPQHF
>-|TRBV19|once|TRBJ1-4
TGTGCCAGTAGTATAAGAGGTACTGGTGAAAAACTGTTTTTT
CASSIRGTGEKLFF
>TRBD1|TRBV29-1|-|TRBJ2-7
TGCAGCGTCAGGACAGGGGTCGAGCAGTACTTC
CSVRTGVEQYF
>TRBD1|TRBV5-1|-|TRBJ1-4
TGCGCCAGCAGCTCCCTGGGCAGGGGGAAAAATGAAAAACTGTTTTTT
CASSSLGRGKNEKLFF
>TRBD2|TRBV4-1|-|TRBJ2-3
TGCGCCAGCAGCCAAGCCTTGCGGGGGGGCACAGATACGCAGTATTTT
CASSQALRGGTDTQYF
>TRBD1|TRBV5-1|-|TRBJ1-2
TGCGCCAGCAGCTCGTCAGGGGGCGGCTATGGCTACACCTTC
CASSSSGGGYGYTF
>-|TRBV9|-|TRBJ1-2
TGTGCCAGCGAGTCCTCAGGGCCCTATGGCTACACCTTC
CASESSGPYGYTF